The text below deals with one T cell receptor beta chain. Authors' analysis steps: Amplification from reference gene primers served as the basis for estimated nucleated cell counts. The repertoire was sequenced with immunoSEQ multiplex PCR; TCRdb's copy has only in-frame clones and lacks some. That table gives V, J and clone size, and the DNA gave D and trimming. The sample contains roughly 340,000 clones, more than 80% of which appear only once. This CDR3 has 11 residues. The germline CDR1 and CDR2 sequences are MNHNY and SVGAGI (reference sequence). V lost 8 bases and J lost 13; bases outside the gene matches: 5. Seattle enrolled patients during active infection and tracked them longitudinally. The sample comes from a study of blood T cell repertoires in COVID-19. On the study more broadly: Whether acute or convalescent, the COVID-19 samples came from the United States, Italy and Spain. T cells, B-cell-depleted T cells, or PBMCs supplied cDNA or gDNA.

The clonotype originates from a woman in her twenties or thirties with COVID-19, enrolled during active disease. Sequencing was carried out using peripheral blood. This chain links TRBV6-6 with TRBJ1-2; 12 bases map to TRBD1. The chain's CDR3 is CASLGTGGITF. DNA for the CDR3: TGTGCCAGCTTAGGGACAGGGGGCATCACCTTC.